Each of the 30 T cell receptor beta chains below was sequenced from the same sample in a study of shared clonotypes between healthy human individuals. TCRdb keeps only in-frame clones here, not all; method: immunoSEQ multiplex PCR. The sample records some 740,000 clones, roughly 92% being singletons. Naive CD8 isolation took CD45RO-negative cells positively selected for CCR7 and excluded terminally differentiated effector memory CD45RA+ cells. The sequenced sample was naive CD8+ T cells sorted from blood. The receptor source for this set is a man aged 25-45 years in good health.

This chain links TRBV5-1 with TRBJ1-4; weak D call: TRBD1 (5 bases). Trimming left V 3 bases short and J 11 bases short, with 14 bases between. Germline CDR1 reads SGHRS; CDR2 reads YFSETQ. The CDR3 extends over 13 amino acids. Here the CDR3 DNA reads TGCGCCAGCAGCTGGGAGGACCGGGGGAAACTGTTTTTT. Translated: CASSWEDRGKLFF.

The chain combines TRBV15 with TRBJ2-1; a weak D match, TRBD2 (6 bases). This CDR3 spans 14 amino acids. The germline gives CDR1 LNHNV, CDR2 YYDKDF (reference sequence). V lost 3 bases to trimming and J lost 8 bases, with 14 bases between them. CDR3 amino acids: CATSSDLGGYEQFF. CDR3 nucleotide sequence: TGTGCCACCAGCAGCGATTTGGGAGGCTATGAGCAGTTCTTC.

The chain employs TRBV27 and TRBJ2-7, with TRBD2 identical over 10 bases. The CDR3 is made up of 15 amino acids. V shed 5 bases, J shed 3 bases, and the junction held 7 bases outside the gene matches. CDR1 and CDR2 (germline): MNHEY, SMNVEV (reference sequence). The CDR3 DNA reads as TGTGCCAGCAGTCCGGGGGGACTAGCGTTCTACGAGCAGTACTTC. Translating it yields CASSPGGLAFYEQYF.

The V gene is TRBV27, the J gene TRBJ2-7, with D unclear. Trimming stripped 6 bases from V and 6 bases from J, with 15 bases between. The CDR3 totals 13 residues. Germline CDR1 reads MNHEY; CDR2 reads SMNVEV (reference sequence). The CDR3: CASSPRRSPEQYF. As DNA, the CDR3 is TGTGCCAGCAGCCCCCGACGGAGCCCCGAGCAGTACTTC.

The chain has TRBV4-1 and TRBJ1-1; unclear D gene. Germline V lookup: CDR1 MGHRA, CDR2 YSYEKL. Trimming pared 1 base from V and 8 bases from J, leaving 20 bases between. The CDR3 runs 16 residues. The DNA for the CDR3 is TGCGCCAGCAGCCAAGCTCCGTCGGACTCGCCGAGAGAAGCTTTCTTT. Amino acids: CASSQAPSDSPREAFF.

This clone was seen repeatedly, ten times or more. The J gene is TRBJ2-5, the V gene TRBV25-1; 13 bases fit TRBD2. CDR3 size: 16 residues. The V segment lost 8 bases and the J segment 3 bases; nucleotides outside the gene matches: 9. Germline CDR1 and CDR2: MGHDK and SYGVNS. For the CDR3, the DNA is TGTGCCAGCCGGAGAGTCGGACTAGCGGGAGAAGAGACCCAGTACTTC. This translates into CASRRVGLAGEETQYF.

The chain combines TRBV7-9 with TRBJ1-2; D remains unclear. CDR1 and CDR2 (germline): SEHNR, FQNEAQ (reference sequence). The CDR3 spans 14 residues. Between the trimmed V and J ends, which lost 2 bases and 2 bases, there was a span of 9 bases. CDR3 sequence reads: CASSLLDRNYGYTF. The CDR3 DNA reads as TGTGCCAGCAGCTTATTAGACCGAAACTATGGCTACACCTTC. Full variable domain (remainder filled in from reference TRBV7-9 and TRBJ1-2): DTGVSQNPRHKITKRGQNVTFRCDPISEHNRLYWYRQTLGQGPEFLTYFQNEAQLEKSRLLSDRFSAERPKGSFSTLEIQRTEQGDSAMYLCASSLLDRNYGYTFGSGTRLTVV.

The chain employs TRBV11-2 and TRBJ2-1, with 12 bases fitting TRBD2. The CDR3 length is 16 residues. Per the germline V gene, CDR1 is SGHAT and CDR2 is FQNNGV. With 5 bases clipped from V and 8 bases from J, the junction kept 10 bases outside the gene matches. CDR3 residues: CASSTRLAGEEDEQFF. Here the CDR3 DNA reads TGTGCCAGCAGCACACGACTAGCGGGAGAGGAAGATGAGCAGTTCTTC. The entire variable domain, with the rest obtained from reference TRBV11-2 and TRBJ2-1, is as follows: EAGVAQSPRYKIIEKRQSVAFWCNPISGHATLYWYQQILGQGPKLLIQFQNNGVVDDSQLPKDRFSAERLKGVDSTLKIQPAKLEDSAVYLCASSTRLAGEEDEQFFGPGTRLTVL.

The CDR3 protein is CSVDETGADTQYF. DNA for the CDR3: TGCAGCGTTGATGAAACAGGGGCAGATACGCAGTATTTT. The rearrangement joins TRBV29-1 to TRBJ2-3, with 7 bases that match TRBD1. CDR1 and CDR2 (germline): SQVTM, ANQGSEA. The length of the CDR3 is 13 residues. J lost 4 bases, V lost 3 bases, and 4 bases had no gene match.

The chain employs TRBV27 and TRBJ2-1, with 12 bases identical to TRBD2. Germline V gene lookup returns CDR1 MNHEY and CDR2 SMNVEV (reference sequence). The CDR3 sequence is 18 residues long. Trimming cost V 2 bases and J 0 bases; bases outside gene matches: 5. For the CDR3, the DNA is TGTGCCAGCAGTTTAAGGCCTAGCGGGAGGGTCTCCTACAATGAGCAGTTCTTC. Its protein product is CASSLRPSGRVSYNEQFF.

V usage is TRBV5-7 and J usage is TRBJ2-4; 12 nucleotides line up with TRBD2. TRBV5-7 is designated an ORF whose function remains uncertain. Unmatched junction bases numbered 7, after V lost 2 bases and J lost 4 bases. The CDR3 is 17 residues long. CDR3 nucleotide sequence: TGTGCCAGCAGCTTTGCCCTAGCGGGAGGGGAGAAAAACATTCAGTACTTC. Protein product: CASSFALAGGEKNIQYF.

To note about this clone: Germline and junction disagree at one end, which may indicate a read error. In nucleotides, the CDR3 is TGTGCCAGCAGCTTAAGAGGGGAGGACCGAGGCTTC. It encodes CASSLRGEDRGF. The rearrangement joins TRBV11-2 to TRBJ2-7, with D possibly TRBD2 on 6 matching bases. This CDR3 comprises 12 residues. Germline CDR1 and CDR2: SGHAT and FQNNGV.

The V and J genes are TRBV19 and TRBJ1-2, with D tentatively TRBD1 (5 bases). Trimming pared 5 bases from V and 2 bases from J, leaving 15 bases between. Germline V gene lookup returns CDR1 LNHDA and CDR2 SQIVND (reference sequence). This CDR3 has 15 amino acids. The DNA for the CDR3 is TGTGCCAGTAGTGTCCTTACGGCAGGGAACTATGGCTACACCTTC. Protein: CASSVLTAGNYGYTF.

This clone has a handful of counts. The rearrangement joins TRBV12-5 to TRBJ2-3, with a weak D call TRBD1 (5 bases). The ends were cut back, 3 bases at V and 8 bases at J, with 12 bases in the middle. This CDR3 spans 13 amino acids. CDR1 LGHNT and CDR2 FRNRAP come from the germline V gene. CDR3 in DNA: TGTGCTAGTGGTTTAAAGGGGTCCGGTACGCAGTATTTT. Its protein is CASGLKGSGTQYF.

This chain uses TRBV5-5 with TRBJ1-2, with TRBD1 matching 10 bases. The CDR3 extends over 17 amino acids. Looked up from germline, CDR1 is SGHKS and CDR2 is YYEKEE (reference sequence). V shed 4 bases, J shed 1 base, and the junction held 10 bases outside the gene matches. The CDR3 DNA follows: TGTGCCAGCAGCCCCTCCGGGACAGGGGTTCGTAACTATGGCTACACCTTC. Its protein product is CASSPSGTGVRNYGYTF. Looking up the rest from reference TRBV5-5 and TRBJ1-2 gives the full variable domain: DAGVTQSPTHLIKTRGQQVTLRCSPISGHKSVSWYQQVLGQGPQFIFQYYEKEERGRGNFPDRFSARQFPNYSSELNVNALLLGDSALYLCASSPSGTGVRNYGYTFGSGTRLTVV.

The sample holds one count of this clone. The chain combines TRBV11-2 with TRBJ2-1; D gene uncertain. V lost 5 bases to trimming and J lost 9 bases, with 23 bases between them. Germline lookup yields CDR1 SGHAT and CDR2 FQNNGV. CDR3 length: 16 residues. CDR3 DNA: TGTGCCAGCAGCCCCCTGGGCGGACGAATTTGGAGTGAGCAGTTCTTC. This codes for CASSPLGGRIWSEQFF.

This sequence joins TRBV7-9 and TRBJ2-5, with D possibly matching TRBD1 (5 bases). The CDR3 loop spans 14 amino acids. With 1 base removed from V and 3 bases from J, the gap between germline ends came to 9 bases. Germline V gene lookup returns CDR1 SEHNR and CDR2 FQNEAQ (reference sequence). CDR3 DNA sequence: TGTGCCAGCAGCTTAGGGGGCGAGAAAGAGACCCAGTACTTC. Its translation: CASSLGGEKETQYF.

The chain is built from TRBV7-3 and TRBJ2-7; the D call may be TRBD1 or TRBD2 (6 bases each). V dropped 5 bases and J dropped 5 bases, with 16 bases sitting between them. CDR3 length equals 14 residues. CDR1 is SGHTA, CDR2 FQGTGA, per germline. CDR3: CASSRTGASDEQYF. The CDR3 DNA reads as TGTGCCAGCAGCCGTACGGGGGCGAGCGACGAGCAGTACTTC.

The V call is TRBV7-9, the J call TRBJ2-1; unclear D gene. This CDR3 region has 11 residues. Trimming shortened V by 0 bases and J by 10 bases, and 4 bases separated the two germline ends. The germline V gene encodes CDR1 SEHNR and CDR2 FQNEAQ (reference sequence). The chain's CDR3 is CASSLAGEQFF. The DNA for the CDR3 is TGTGCCAGCAGCTTAGCTGGGGAGCAGTTCTTC.

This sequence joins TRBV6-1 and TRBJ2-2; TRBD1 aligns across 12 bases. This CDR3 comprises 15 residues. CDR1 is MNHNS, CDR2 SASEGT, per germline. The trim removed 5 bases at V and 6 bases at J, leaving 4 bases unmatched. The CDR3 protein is CASSFGTGGPGELFF. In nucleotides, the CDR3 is TGTGCCAGCAGTTTCGGGACAGGGGGCCCCGGGGAGCTGTTTTTT.

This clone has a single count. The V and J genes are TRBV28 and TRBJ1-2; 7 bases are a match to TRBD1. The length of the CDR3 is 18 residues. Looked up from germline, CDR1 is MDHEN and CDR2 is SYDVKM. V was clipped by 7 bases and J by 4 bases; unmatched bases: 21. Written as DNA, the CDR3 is TGTGCCAGCACCCCCCCTCTAGTACAGGGGTTCTTGATCTATGGCTACACCTTC. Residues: CASTPPLVQGFLIYGYTF.

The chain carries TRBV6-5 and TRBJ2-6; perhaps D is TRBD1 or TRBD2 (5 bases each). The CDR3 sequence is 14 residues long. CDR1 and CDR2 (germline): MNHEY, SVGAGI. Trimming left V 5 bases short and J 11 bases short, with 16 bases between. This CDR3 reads CASSPGADGYVLTF. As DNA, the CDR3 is TGTGCCAGCAGTCCCGGGGCCGATGGGTACGTCCTGACTTTC.

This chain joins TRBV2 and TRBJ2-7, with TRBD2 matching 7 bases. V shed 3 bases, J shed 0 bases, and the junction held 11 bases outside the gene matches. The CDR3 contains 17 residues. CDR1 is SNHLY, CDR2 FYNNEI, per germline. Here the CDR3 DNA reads TGTGCCAGCAGTGACTCCCCCGGGAGGAGCGGCTCCTACGAGCAGTACTTC. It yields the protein CASSDSPGRSGSYEQYF.

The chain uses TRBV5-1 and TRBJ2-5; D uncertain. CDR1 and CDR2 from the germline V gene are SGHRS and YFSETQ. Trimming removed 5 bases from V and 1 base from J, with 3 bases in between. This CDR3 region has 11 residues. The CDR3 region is CASRGQETQYF. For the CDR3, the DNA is TGCGCCAGCAGGGGCCAAGAGACCCAGTACTTC.

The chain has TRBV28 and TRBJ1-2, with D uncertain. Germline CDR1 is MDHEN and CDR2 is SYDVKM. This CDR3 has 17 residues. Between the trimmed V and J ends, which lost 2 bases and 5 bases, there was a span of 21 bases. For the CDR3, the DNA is TGTGCCAGCAGTTTAGACATGAGAGGACGGTCTAGTTATGGCTACACCTTC. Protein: CASSLDMRGRSSYGYTF.

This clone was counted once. CDR3 in amino acids: CASSLVDLSPYEQYF. As DNA, the CDR3 is TGCGCCAGCAGCTTGGTGGATTTGTCACCCTACGAGCAGTACTTC. The chain uses TRBV5-1 and TRBJ2-7; unclear D gene. Trimming removed 0 bases at V and 2 bases at J, with 12 bases between. In germline, CDR1 is SGHRS, CDR2 YFSETQ. The CDR3 has 15 residues.

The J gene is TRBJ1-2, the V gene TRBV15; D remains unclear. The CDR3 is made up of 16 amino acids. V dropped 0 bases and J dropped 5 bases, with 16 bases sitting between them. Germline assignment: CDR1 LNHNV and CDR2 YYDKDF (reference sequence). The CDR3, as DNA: TGTGCCACCAGCAGAGATTTCGGGGAGGAAATTTATGGCTACACCTTC. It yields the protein CATSRDFGEEIYGYTF.

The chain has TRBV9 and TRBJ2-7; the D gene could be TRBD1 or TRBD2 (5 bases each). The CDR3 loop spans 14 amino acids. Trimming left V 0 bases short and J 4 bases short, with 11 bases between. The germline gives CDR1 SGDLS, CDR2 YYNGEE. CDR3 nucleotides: TGTGCCAGCAGCGTAGGTCCGGGGCGTTACGAGCAGTACTTC. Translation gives CASSVGPGRYEQYF.

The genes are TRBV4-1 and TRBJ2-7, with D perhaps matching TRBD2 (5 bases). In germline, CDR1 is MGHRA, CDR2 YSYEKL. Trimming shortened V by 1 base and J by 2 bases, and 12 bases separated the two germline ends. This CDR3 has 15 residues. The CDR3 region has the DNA TGCGCCAGCAGCCAAGTAAACCGGGAAACCTACGAGCAGTACTTC. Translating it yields CASSQVNRETYEQYF.

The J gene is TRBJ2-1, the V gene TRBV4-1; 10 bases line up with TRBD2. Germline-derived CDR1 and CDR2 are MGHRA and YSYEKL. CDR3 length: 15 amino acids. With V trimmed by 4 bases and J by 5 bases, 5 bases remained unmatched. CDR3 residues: CASSRLAGVNNEQFF. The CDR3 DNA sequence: TGCGCCAGCAGCCGCCTAGCGGGGGTCAACAATGAGCAGTTCTTC.